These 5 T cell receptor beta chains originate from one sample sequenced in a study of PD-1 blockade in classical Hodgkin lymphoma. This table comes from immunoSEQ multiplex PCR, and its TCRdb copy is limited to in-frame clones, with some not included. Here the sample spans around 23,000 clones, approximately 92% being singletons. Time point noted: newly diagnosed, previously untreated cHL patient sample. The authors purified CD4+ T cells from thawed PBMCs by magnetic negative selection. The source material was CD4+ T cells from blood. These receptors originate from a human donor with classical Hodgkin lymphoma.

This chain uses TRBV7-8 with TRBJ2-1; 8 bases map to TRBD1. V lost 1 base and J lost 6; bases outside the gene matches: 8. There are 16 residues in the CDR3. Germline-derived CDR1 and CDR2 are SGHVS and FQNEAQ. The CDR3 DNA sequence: TGTGCCAGCAGCTTAGTGGTGACAGGGGATTCCAATGAGCAGTTCTTC. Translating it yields CASSLVVTGDSNEQFF.

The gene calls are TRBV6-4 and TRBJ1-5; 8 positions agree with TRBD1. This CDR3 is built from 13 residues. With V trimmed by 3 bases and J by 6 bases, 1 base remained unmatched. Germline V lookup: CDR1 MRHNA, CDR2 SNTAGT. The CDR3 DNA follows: TGTGCCAGCAGTGAACAGGGGGGTCAGCCCCAGCATTTT. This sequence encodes CASSEQGGQPQHF.

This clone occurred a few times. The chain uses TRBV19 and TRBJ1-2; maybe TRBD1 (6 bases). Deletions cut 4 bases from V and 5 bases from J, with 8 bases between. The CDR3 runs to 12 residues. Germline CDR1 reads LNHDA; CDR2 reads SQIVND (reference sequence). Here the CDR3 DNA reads TGTGCCAGTAGTAGGACAGATTATGGCTACACCTTC. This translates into CASSRTDYGYTF.

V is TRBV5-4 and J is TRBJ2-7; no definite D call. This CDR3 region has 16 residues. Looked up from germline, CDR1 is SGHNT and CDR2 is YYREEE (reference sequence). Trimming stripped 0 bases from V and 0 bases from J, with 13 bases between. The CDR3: CASSLAPDGYSYEQYF. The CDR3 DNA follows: TGTGCCAGCAGCTTGGCCCCAGACGGGTACTCCTACGAGCAGTACTTC.

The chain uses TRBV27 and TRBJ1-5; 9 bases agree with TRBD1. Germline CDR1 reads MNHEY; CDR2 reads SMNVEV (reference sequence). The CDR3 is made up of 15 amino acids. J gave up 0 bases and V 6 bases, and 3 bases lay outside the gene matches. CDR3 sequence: CASRMGQGSNQPQHF. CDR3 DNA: TGTGCCAGCAGGATGGGACAGGGTAGCAATCAGCCCCAGCATTTT.